Detailed here is one T cell receptor (beta chain). Its antigen remains unknown. This CDR3 is 13 amino acids long. Unmatched junction bases numbered 7, after V lost 6 bases and J lost 5 bases. Germline V gene lookup returns CDR1 LGHNA and CDR2 YSLEER. The naive CD8 subset, CD45RO-negative cells positively selected for CCR7, excluded terminally differentiated effector memory CD45RA+ cells. The run depth of the assay was deep. Using immunoSEQ multiplex PCR, the repertoire was profiled, and TCRdb retains in-frame clones only, with some absent. The table includes just over 2,000,000 clones, about 95% detected once. The data stem from a study of shared clonotypes between healthy human individuals. Study-level results: The sharing of approximately 4.6% of naive CD4 clonotypes was seen across several donors.

The chain has TRBV4-3 and TRBJ2-7; TRBD1 aligns across 7 bases. The TCR was taken from a man in his late teens or twenties in good health. Sequenced material: naive CD8+ T cells sorted from blood. This CDR3 is CASSSYRGNEQYF. The CDR3 DNA is TGCGCCAGCAGTTCCTACAGGGGAAACGAGCAGTACTTC.